The 18 T cell receptor beta chains below come from one sample, sequenced in a study of T cells in Graves' hyperthyroidism and ophthalmopathy. From RNA transcripts, TCR beta CDR3 regions were amplified. The primer set for the first-round RT-PCR of the TCR CDR3 was HTBI. TCRdb processed the multiplex PCR reads anew with MiXCR; each CDR3 protein has one entry. This sample has 600,000 to 750,000 distinct CDR3 sequences, with roughly 17% found just once. Sequencing used blood. The receptors shown here come from a man over 45 with Graves' hyperthyroidism.

This rearrangement joins TRBV10-3 to TRBJ2-5, with 7 nucleotides matching TRBD2. Germline CDR1 ENHRY, CDR2 SYGVKD. The CDR3 is 13 amino acids. Trimming took 11 bases from V and 4 from J; bases not matched to a gene: 10. The chain's CDR3 is CASREGGRETQYF. The CDR3, as DNA: TGTGCCTCCAGAGAGGGAGGGCGAGAGACCCAGTACTTC.

The gene calls are TRBV2 and TRBJ1-4; D is unclear. V lost 7 bases, J lost 5 bases, and 14 bases lay in between. The germline CDR1 and CDR2 sequences are SNHLY and FYNNEI. This CDR3 is built from 14 residues. CDR3 in amino acids: CASTQFLPNEKLFF. Here the CDR3 DNA reads TGTGCCAGCACCCAGTTCCTTCCAAATGAAAAACTGTTTTTT.

This clonotype was picked up many times. The rearrangement uses TRBV28 and TRBJ1-3; 10 nucleotides align to TRBD1. The germline V gene has CDR1 MDHEN and CDR2 SYDVKM. The CDR3 spans 19 residues. V shed 7 bases and J 0 bases; nucleotides not matched to a gene: 15. The CDR3 region is CASISSRGTGDSSGNTIYF. Written as DNA, the CDR3 is TGTGCCAGCATCTCCTCTCGAGGGACAGGGGACAGCTCTGGAAACACCATATATTTT. Together with reference TRBV28 and TRBJ1-3, the CDR3 gives the full variable domain: DVKVTQSSRYLVKRTGEKVFLECVQDMDHENMFWYRQDPGLGLRLIYFSYDVKMKEKGDIPEGYSVSREKKERFSLILESASTNQTSMYLCASISSRGTGDSSGNTIYFGEGSWLTVV.

Only one count was recorded for this clonotype. Germline is not matched at one junction end, which may reflect a read error. J is TRBJ1-6 and V is TRBV4-1; unclear D gene. This CDR3 has 17 amino acids. CDR1 MGHRA and CDR2 YSYEKL come from the germline V gene. CDR3 region: CASSQDLGRACNSPLHF. DNA for the CDR3: TGTGCCAGCAGCCAAGATCTTGGGCGCGCTTGTAATTCACCCCTCCACTTT.

This clonotype was observed at least ten times. The chain joins TRBV29-1 to TRBJ2-7; TRBD1 agrees at 9 bases. Trimming removed 5 bases from V and 3 bases from J; junction bases left unmatched: 8. CDR3 length: 14 residues. Germline V CDR1 and CDR2: SQVTM, ANQGSEA. DNA for the CDR3: TGCAGCGTTCGGACAGGGGCTATCGGCTACGAGCAGTACTTC. It yields the protein CSVRTGAIGYEQYF.

There are many counts of this clonotype. At one boundary the junction diverges from the germline segment, which might be a read error. The gene calls are TRBV7-9 and TRBJ2-1, with 13 bases lining up with TRBD2. Germline values: CDR1 SEHNR, CDR2 FQNEAQ (reference sequence). The CDR3 contains 15 residues. The CDR3 bases are TGTGCCAGCAGTTTAGGACTAGCGGGAGTAGGTGAGCAGTTCTTC. Protein product: CASSLGLAGVGEQFF.

This clonotype came up many times. The chain combines TRBV13 with TRBJ2-3; 11 bases line up with TRBD2. This CDR3 is built from 16 residues. From germline, CDR1 is PRHDT and CDR2 FYEKMQ (reference sequence). Trimming took 8 bases from V and 2 from J; bases not matched to a gene: 9. The DNA of the CDR3 is TGTGCCAGCGCCCGGACTAGCGGGCTAAACACAGATACGCAGTATTTT. Protein sequence: CASARTSGLNTDTQYF.

There are a few counts of this clonotype. The chain links TRBV5-4 to TRBJ2-2; D may correspond to TRBD1 or TRBD2 (6 bases each). There are 16 residues in the CDR3. V lost 5 bases and J lost 0, with 14 bases in between. Germline CDR1 reads SGHNT; CDR2 reads YYREEE (reference sequence). DNA for the CDR3: TGTGCCAGCAGACTAACGGGGGCGTCGAACACCGGGGAGCTGTTTTTT. This gives the protein CASRLTGASNTGELFF.

This clonotype was detected only a few times. The chain has TRBV28 and TRBJ1-4, with 9 bases fitting TRBD1. V shed 6 bases and J 9 bases; nucleotides not matched to a gene: 8. Germline loops: CDR1 MDHEN, CDR2 SYDVKM. The CDR3 covers 14 residues. The CDR3 nucleotides are TGTGCCAGCAGCCCGGGACAGGGACTGAAAAAACTGTTTTTT. Protein: CASSPGQGLKKLFF.

This clonotype was seen only a few times. A much larger clone differs by one base, so this may be a read error. V usage is TRBV6-2 or TRBV6-3 and J usage is TRBJ2-2; no reliable D call. Germline V gene lookup returns CDR1 MNHEY and CDR2 SVGEGT. V lost 5 bases and J lost 6, with 4 bases in between. The CDR3 sequence is 11 residues long. The CDR3 DNA reads TGTGCCAGCAGTCATCCCGGGGAGCTGTTTTTT. Encoded protein: CASSHPGELFF.

The table lists this clonotype with many counts. J is TRBJ2-3 and V is TRBV30; 7 bases line up with TRBD1. Germline V gene data show CDR1 as GTSNPN and CDR2 as SVGIG (reference sequence). J was trimmed by 5 bases and V by 1 base; bases with no gene match: 6. The CDR3 totals 14 residues. The CDR3 bases are TGTGCCTGGAGTGGGACAGGTCGAGGAGATACGCAGTATTTT. It is translated as CAWSGTGRGDTQYF.

The sample holds a few counts of this clonotype. This chain uses TRBV19 with TRBJ1-1, with D possibly TRBD1 on 5 matching bases. The CDR3 spans 12 residues. V was cut by 4 bases and J by 3 bases, with 6 bases left in between. CDR1 is LNHDA and CDR2 is SQIVND in the germline V gene (reference sequence). CDR3 sequence reads: CASSTGYTEAFF. In DNA, the CDR3 is TGTGCCAGTAGTACAGGGTACACTGAAGCTTTCTTT.

This clonotype has just a few counts. This chain joins TRBV5-1 and TRBJ2-7; D uncertain. Germline loops: CDR1 SGHRS, CDR2 YFSETQ. The V gene lost 5 bases and the J gene lost 0 bases, with 9 bases spanning the gap. The CDR3 loop spans 13 amino acids. The CDR3 spells CASREPSSYEQYF. CDR3 nucleotide sequence: TGCGCCAGCAGGGAGCCTAGCTCCTACGAGCAGTACTTC.

This clonotype was found a few times. V and J are TRBV27 and TRBJ2-5; D is undetermined. The CDR3 length is 16 residues. Trimming removed 0 bases from V and 1 base from J, with 12 bases in between. CDR1 is MNHEY, CDR2 SMNVEV, per germline (reference sequence). CDR3 region: CASSLSGTHLQETQYF. In DNA form, the CDR3 reads TGTGCCAGCAGTTTATCGGGAACACACCTCCAAGAGACCCAGTACTTC.

This chain's CDR3 is CSVEPAGVREQYF. The CDR3 nucleotides read TGCAGCGTTGAACCAGCGGGAGTACGCGAGCAGTACTTC. The rearrangement links TRBV29-1 to TRBJ2-7; TRBD2 matches at 8 bases. This CDR3 region has 13 residues. J lost 6 bases, V lost 2 bases, and 6 bases had no gene match. From germline, CDR1 is SQVTM and CDR2 ANQGSEA.

This clonotype came up many times. The germline gene is not matched at one end of the junction; a read error may be the cause. The rearrangement links TRBV5-1 to TRBJ2-3; 14 nucleotides line up with TRBD2. The CDR3 sequence is 16 residues long. The germline V gene has CDR1 SGHRS and CDR2 YFSETQ. CDR3 region: CASSPGTSGRTDTQYF. The CDR3 nucleotides read TGTGCCAGCAGCCCAGGGACTAGCGGGAGAACAGATACGCAGTATTTT.

J is TRBJ2-1 and V is TRBV29-1, with 11 bases identical to TRBD2. The CDR3 has 12 amino acids. V lost 7 bases and J lost 9; bases outside the gene matches: 5. From germline, CDR1 is SQVTM and CDR2 ANQGSEA. The CDR3 sequence is CSGLAGGGEQFF. The CDR3 DNA follows: TGCAGCGGGCTAGCGGGAGGAGGTGAGCAGTTCTTC.

This clonotype was recorded at least ten times. V usage is TRBV7-2 and J usage is TRBJ2-7, with TRBD2 matching over 8 bases. Germline V gives CDR1 SGHTA, CDR2 FQGNSA. CDR3 length equals 14 residues. V was pared by 5 bases and J by 3 bases, with 6 bases of the junction left unmatched. The DNA for the CDR3 is TGTGCCAGCAGCCGCCCGGGGGGGCACTACGAGCAGTACTTC. Protein sequence: CASSRPGGHYEQYF.